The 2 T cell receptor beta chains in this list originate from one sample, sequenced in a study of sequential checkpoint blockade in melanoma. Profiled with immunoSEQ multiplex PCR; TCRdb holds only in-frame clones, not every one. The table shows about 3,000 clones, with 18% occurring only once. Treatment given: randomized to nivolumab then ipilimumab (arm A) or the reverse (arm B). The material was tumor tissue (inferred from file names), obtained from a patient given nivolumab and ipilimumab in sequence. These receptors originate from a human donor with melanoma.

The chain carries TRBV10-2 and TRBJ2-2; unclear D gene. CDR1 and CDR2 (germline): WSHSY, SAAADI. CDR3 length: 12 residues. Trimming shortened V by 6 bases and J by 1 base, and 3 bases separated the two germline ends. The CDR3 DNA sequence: TGCGCCAGCAGGAAGAACACCGGGGAGCTGTTTTTT. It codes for CASRKNTGELFF.

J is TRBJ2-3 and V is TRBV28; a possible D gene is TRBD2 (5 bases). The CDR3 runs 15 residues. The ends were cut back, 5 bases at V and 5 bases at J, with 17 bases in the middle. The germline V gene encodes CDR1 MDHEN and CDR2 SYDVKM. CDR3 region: CASSPLLELVDTQYF. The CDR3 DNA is TGTGCCAGCAGTCCCCTACTAGAGCTGGTAGATACGCAGTATTTT.